This TCR beta chain was obtained from a study of T cell responses to AZD1222 COVID-19 vaccine. Data came from immunoSEQ multiplex PCR; TCRdb stores just in-frame clones and leaves some out. This sample has about 83,000 clones; more than 75% occur once, and the top ten carry roughly 4.3%. J gave up 4 bases and V 4 bases, and 9 bases lay outside the gene matches. In germline, CDR1 is SGHDT, CDR2 YYEEEE. This CDR3 is 15 amino acids long. Sample: peripheral blood, taken on day 0 of MenACWY control vaccination. The chain is built from TRBV5-6 and TRBJ2-5, with 8 nucleotides matching TRBD2. The clonotype originates from an adult in good health. CDR3 coding DNA: TGTGCCAGCAGCCCCCCGGATAGCGGGGCAGAGACCCAGTACTTC. It yields the protein CASSPPDSGAETQYF.